Sequencing of this T cell receptor beta chain was carried out in a study of blood T cell repertoires in COVID-19. Study context: Samples representing acute and convalescent COVID-19 were sourced from the United States, Italy and Spain. From T cells, B-cell-depleted T cells, or PBMCs came the material, which was cDNA or gDNA.

Recruited during active infection, patients (from Seattle) were subsequently followed longitudinally. Original data processing: Amplified reference gene primers provided the basis for estimating nucleated cell counts. Generated by immunoSEQ multiplex PCR, the TCRdb table keeps only in-frame clones and is missing some. Clonal size and the V and J genes are those of that table, whereas D and trimming came from the DNA. Of about 300,000 clones listed, roughly 90% are singletons. This CDR3 is built from 16 residues. V was clipped by 4 bases and J by 0 bases, with 13 bases between them. Germline V gives CDR1 SEHNR, CDR2 FQNEAQ (reference sequence).

The chain recombines TRBV7-9 with TRBJ1-3; a weak D match, TRBD1 (5 bases). This clonotype was obtained from a woman aged 25-40 years with COVID-19, enrolled during active disease. The material sequenced was peripheral blood. CDR3 in DNA: TGTGCCAGCAGCTCTGGCGGGACGAGCTCTGGAAACACCATATATTTT. Amino acid sequence: CASSSGGTSSGNTIYF.